This paragraph covers one TCR beta chain sequence. The CDR3 is made up of 15 amino acids. CDR1 and CDR2 (germline): MNHEY, SVGAGI. The J segment lost 3 bases and the V segment lost 7 bases, leaving 6 bases of the junction unmatched. The data originate from a study of blood T cell repertoires in COVID-19. Overall study: Sites across the United States, Italy and Spain contributed samples from acute and convalescent COVID-19. Sources were T cells, B-cell-depleted T cells, or PBMCs; the material itself was cDNA or gDNA.

Original methodology: Nucleated cell number was recorded as an estimate derived from reference gene primer amplification. Data came from immunoSEQ multiplex PCR; TCRdb stores just in-frame clones and leaves some out. From that table come the V and J calls and clone size; the DNA was used to work out D and trimming. The data show hundreds of thousands of clones, with roughly 90% seen just once and 1.4% held by the top ten. This sequence was found in a woman aged 25 to 39 with active or convalescent COVID-19. Sequencing input: peripheral blood. The rearrangement joins TRBV6-5 to TRBJ1-5, with 10 bases lining up with TRBD1. The CDR3 here is CASNLDRGVNQPQHF. As DNA, the CDR3 is TGTGCCAGCAACCTGGACAGGGGGGTCAATCAGCCCCAGCATTTT.